This T cell receptor beta chain was documented in a study of identical twins. This clonotype showed up just once. What it binds is not known. It may be a read error: a sequence one base away is much more abundant. Study results and caveats: Models predicted too little out-of-frame TCR alpha sharing in monozygotic twins. The more abundant beta clonotypes in cord blood had fewer insertions, and memory repertoires did not show this.

Unique molecular identifiers were in the cDNA, with template-switch universal primer binding. TCRdb re-called the 5' RACE reads through MiXCR, storing one row per CDR3 protein. The repertoire holds 1.5 million to 2 million distinct CDR3 sequences, with more than 30% as singletons. Trimming took off 1 base at V and 10 bases at J, with 17 bases between the two ends. This CDR3 is 15 amino acids long. Germline lookup yields CDR1 MGHRA and CDR2 YSYEKL. This TCR came from a newborn girl in good health. The V gene is TRBV4-1, the J gene TRBJ2-1, with D uncertain. What was sequenced was cord blood. The CDR3 DNA sequence: TGCGCCAGCAGCCAAGTAAGCGCTCTCGCCTACGAGCAGTTCTTC. This translates into CASSQVSALAYEQFF.